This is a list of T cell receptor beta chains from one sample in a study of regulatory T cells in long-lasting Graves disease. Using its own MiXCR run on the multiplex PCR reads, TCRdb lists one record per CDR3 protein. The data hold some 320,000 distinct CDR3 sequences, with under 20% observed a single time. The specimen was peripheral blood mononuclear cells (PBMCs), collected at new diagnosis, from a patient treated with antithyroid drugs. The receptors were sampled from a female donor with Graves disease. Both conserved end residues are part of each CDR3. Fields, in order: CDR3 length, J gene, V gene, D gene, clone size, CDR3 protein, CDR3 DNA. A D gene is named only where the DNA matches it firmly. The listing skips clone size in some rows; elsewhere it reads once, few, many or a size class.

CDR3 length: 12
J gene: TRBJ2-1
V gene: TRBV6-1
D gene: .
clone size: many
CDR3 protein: CASRAEYNEQFF
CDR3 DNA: TGTGCCAGCAGGGCGGAGTACAATGAGCAGTTCTTC

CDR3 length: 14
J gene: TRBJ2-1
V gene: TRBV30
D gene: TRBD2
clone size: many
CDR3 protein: CAWSVPEREYEQFF
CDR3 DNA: TGTGCCTGGAGTGTACCAGAGCGGGAGTATGAGCAGTTCTTC

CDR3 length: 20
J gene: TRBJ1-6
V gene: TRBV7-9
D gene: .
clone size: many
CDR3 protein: CASSSRAGAIPSSYNSPLHF
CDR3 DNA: TGTGCCAGCAGCTCCCGGGCAGGGGCCATCCCGAGCTCCTATAATTCACCCCTCCACTTT

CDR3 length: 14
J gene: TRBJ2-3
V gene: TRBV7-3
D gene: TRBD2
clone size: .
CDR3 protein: CASSPSGSWGTQYF
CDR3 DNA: TGTGCCAGCAGCCCCAGCGGGAGCTGGGGTACGCAGTATTTT

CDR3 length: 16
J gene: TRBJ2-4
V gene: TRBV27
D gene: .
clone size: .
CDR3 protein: CASSPWTGTGRNIQYF
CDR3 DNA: TGTGCCAGCAGTCCGTGGACGGGGACGGGGAGAAACATTCAGTACTTC

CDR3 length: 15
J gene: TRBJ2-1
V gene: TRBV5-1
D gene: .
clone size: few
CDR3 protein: CATSQEPGSYNEQFF
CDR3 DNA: TGCGCCACCTCCCAAGAACCCGGCTCCTACAATGAGCAGTTCTTC

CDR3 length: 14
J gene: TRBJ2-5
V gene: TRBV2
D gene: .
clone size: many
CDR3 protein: CASRADSWQETQYF
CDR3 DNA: TGTGCCAGCAGGGCGGACAGTTGGCAAGAGACCCAGTACTTC

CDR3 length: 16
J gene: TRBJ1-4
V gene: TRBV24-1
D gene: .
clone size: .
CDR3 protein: CATSDGNRDGNEKLFF
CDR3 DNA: TGTGCCACCAGTGATGGGAACAGGGATGGAAATGAAAAACTGTTTTTT

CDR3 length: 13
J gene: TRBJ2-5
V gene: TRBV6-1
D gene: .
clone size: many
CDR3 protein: CASSELAGETQYF
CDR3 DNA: TGTGCCAGCAGTGAATTGGCGGGGGAGACCCAGTACTTC

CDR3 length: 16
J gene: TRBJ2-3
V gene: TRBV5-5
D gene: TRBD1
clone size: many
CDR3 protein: CASSLLWDRVSDTQYF
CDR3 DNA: TGTGCCAGCAGCTTGCTTTGGGACAGGGTATCAGATACGCAGTATTTT

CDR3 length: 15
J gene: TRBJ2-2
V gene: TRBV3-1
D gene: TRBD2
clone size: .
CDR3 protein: CASSRGLASAGELFF
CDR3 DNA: TGTGCCAGCAGCCGGGGACTAGCTAGTGCCGGGGAGCTGTTTTTT

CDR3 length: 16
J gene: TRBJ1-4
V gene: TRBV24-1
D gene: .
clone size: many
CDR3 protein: CATSEASGREGEKLFF
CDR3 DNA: TGTGCCACCAGTGAGGCCTCAGGAAGAGAGGGTGAAAAACTGTTTTTT

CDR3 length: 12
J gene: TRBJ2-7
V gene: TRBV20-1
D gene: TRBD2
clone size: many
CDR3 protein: CSASTSYNEQYF
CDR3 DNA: TGCAGTGCTTCGACTAGCTACAACGAGCAGTACTTC

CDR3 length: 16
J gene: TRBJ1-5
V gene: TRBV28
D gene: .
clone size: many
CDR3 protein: CASSLWAGQGNQPQHF
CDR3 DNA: TGTGCCAGCAGTTTATGGGCAGGGCAGGGCAATCAGCCCCAGCATTTT

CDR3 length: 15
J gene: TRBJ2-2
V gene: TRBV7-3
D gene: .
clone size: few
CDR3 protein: CASSSRSGNTGELFF
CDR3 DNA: TGTGCCAGCAGTTCCCGTTCGGGGAACACCGGGGAGCTGTTTTTT

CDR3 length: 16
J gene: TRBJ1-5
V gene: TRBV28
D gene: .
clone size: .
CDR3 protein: CATETSRDGNNQPQHF
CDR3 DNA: TGTGCCACCGAGACCTCCCGGGACGGTAACAATCAGCCCCAGCATTTT

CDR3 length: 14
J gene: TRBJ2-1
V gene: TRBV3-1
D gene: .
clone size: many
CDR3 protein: CASSQESGQGEQFF
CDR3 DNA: TGTGCCAGCAGCCAAGAGTCGGGGCAGGGTGAGCAGTTCTTC

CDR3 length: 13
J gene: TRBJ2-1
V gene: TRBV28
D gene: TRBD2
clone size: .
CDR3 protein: CASLLAGYNEQFF
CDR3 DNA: TGTGCCAGCCTGCTAGCGGGATACAATGAGCAGTTCTTC

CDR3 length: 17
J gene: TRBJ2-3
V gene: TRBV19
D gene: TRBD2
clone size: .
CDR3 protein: CASSISPSGSRTDTQYF
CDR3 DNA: TGTGCCAGTAGTATAAGCCCTAGCGGGAGCCGCACAGATACGCAGTATTTT

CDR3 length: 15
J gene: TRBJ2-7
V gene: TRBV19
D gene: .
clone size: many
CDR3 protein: CASSTWGLSSYEQYF
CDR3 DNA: TGTGCCAGTAGTACCTGGGGACTTTCCTCCTACGAGCAGTACTTC

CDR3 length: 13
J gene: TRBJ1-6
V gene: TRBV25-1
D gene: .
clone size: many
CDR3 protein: CASSELLNSPLHF
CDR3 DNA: TGTGCCAGCAGTGAACTCCTCAATTCACCCCTCCACTTT

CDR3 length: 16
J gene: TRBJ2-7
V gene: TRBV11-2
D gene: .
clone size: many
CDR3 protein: CASSLDLAWRSYEQYF
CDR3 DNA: TGTGCCAGCAGCTTAGATCTGGCCTGGCGATCCTACGAGCAGTACTTC

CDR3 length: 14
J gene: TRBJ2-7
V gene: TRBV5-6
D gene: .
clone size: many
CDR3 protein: CASSFPGVSYEQYF
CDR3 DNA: TGTGCCAGCAGCTTTCCGGGGGTCTCCTACGAGCAGTACTTC

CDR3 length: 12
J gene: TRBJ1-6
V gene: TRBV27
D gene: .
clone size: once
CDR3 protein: CASSNTNSPLHF
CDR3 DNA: TGTGCCAGCAGCAATACTAATTCACCCCTCCACTTT

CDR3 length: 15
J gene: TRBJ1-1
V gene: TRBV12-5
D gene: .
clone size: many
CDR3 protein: CASGSGVGLNTEAFF
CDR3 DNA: TGTGCTAGTGGTTCGGGAGTGGGGTTGAACACTGAAGCTTTCTTT

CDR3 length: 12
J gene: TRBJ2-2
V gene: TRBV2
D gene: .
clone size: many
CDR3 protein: CASTGETGELFF
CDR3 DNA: TGTGCCAGCACGGGGGAAACCGGGGAGCTGTTTTTT

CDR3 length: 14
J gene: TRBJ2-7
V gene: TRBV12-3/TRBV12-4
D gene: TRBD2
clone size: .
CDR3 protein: CASSPLAGVNEQYF
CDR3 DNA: TGTGCCAGCAGTCCACTAGCGGGAGTCAACGAGCAGTACTTC

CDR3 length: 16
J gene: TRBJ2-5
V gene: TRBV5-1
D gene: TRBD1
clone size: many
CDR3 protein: CASSPELGTAQETQYF
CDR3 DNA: TGCGCCAGCAGCCCGGAGCTCGGGACAGCACAAGAGACCCAGTACTTC